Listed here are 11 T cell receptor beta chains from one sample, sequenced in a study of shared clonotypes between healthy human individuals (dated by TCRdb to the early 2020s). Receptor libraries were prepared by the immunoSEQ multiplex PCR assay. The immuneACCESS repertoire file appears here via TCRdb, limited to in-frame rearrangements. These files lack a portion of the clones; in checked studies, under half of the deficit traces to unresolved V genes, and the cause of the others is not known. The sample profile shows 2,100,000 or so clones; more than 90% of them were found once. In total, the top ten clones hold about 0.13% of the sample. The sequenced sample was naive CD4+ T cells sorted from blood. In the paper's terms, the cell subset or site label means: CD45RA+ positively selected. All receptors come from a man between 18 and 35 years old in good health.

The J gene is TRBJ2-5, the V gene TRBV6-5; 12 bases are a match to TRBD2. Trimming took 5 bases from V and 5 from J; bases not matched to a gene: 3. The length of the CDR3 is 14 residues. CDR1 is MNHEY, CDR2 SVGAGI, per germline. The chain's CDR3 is CASSTTSGRETQYF. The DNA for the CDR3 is TGTGCCAGCAGTACAACTAGCGGGAGGGAGACCCAGTACTTC.

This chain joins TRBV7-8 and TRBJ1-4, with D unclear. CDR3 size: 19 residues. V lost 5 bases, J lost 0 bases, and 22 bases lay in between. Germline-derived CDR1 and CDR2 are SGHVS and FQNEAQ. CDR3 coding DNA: TGTGCCAGCAGCCAACGCCGACCCGCCCAGCGCACAACTAATGAAAAACTGTTTTTT. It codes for CASSQRRPAQRTTNEKLFF. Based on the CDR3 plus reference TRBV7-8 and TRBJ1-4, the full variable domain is GAGVSQSPRYKVAKRGQDVALRCDPISGHVSLFWYQQALGQGPEFLTYFQNEAQLDKSGLPSDRFFAERPEGSVSTLKIQRTQQEDSAVYLCASSQRRPAQRTTNEKLFFGSGTQLSVL.

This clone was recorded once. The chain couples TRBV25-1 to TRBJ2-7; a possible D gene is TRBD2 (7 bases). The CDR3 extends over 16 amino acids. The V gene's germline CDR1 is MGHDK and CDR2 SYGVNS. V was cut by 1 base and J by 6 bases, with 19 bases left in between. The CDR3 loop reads CASSELRGGRRGEQYF. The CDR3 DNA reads TGTGCCAGCAGTGAATTGAGGGGGGGGCGCCGGGGCGAGCAGTACTTC.

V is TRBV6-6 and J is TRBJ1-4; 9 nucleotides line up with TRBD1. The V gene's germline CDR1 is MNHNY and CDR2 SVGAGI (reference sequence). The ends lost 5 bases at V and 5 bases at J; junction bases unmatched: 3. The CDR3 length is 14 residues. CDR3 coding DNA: TGTGCCAGCAGTAGAGACAGGGGGAATGAAAAACTGTTTTTT. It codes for CASSRDRGNEKLFF.

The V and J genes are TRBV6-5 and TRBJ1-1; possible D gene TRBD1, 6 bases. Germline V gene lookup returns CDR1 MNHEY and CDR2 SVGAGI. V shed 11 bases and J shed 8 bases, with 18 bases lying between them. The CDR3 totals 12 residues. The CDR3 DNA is TGTGCCTCCGGCCGGGGGGCTACAGAAGCTTTCTTT. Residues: CASGRGATEAFF.

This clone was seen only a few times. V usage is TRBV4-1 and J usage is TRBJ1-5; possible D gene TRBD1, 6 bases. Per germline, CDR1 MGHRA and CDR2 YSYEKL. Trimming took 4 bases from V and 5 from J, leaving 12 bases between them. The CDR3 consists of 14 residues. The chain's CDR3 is CASSRKDRDQPQHF. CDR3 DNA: TGCGCCAGCAGCCGCAAGGACAGAGATCAGCCCCAGCATTTT.

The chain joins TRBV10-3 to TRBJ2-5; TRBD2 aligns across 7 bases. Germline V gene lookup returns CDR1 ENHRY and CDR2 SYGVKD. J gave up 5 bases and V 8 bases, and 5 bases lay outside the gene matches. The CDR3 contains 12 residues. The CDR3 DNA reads TGTGCCATCGGCGGGAGCGGTGAGACCCAGTACTTC. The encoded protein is CAIGGSGETQYF.

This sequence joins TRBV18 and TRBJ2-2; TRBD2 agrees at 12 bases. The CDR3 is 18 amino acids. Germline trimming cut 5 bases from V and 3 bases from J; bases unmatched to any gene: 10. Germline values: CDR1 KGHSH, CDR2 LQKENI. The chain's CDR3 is CASSVRLAGDRDTGELFF. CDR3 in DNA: TGTGCCAGCTCAGTAAGACTAGCGGGAGACCGGGACACCGGGGAGCTGTTTTTT.

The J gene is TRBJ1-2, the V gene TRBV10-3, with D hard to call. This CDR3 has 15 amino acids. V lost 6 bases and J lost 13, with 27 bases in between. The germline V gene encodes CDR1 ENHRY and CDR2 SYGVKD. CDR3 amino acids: CAIRYRKEDDPRVTF. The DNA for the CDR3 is TGTGCCATCAGATATAGAAAGGAGGATGACCCTAGGGTCACCTTC.

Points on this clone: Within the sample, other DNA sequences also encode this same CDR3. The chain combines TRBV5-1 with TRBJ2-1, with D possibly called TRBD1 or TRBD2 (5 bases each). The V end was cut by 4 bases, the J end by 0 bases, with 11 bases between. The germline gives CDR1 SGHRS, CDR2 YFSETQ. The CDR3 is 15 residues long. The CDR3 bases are TGCGCCAGCAGCCGGGACGGAGACTCCTACAATGAGCAGTTCTTC. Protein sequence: CASSRDGDSYNEQFF.

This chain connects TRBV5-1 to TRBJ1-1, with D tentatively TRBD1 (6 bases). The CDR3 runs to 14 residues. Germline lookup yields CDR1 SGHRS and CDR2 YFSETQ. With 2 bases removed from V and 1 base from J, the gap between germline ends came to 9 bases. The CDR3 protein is CASSFRQANTEAFF. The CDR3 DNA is TGCGCCAGCAGCTTCAGACAGGCGAACACTGAAGCTTTCTTT.